This T cell receptor (beta chain) came from a study of blood T cell repertoires in COVID-19. As for the study in general: The United States, Italy and Spain supplied acute and convalescent COVID-19 samples. From T cells, B-cell-depleted T cells, or PBMCs came the material, which was cDNA or gDNA.

This clone is a singleton in its sample. Study processing details: Counts of nucleated cells, estimated from reference gene primer amplification, were obtained. The table came from immunoSEQ multiplex PCR; TCRdb's copy has only in-frame clones and leaves some out. V, J and clone size were drawn from that table, and D and trimming were deduced from the DNA. The sample yields around 200,000 clones, about 90% seen once. This TCR came from a man aged 45 to 65 with acute or convalescent COVID-19. Sequenced sample: peripheral blood.

The CDR3 DNA follows: TGTGCCAGCAGCCAATACGGGAGCCCCGGGGAGCTGTTTTTT. It is translated as CASSQYGSPGELFF. This chain connects TRBV3-1 (or the pseudogene TRBV3-2) to TRBJ2-2, with a tentative D call TRBD2 (6 bases). V was clipped by 2 bases and J by 6 bases, with 10 bases between them. The CDR3 contains 14 residues. Germline assignment: CDR1 LGHDT and CDR2 YNNKEL (reference sequence).